The present entry profiles one T cell receptor (beta chain) with its context. Antigen unknown. This entry belongs to a study of cytomegalovirus exposure and HLA in healthy donors. Study as a whole: HLA-typed donors were the source of about 85 million unique TCRs, which an early data release held.

Study results and limitations: Later analysis associated a missense DCLRE1C variant with TCR beta V- and J-gene trimming. A later analysis reported that several of the most significant clusters appeared to be linked to common viral pathogens, among them Epstein-Barr virus. Some V segments could not be told apart, so they were left out, TRBV6-2 and TRBV6-3 among them.

The germline V gene encodes CDR1 SGHDT and CDR2 YYEEEE. V lost 3 bases, J lost 0 bases, and 7 bases lay in between. This CDR3 is 14 amino acids long. Primers: 60 Vbeta forward and 13 Jbeta reverse. Repertoires were generated with immunoSEQ multiplex PCR, while TCRdb's copy carries only in-frame clones and drops some. The data contain 150,000 or so clones, about four fifths of them seen just once; the ten biggest clones take up 2.5% to 3%. Input material: PBMCs. This receptor was taken from a man between 18 and 35 years old in good health and CMV-seronegative. This sequence joins TRBV5-6 and TRBJ1-5, with D tentatively TRBD1 (5 bases). The CDR3 spells CASSSQGSNQPQHF. CDR3 nucleotide sequence: TGTGCCAGCAGCTCTCAGGGTAGCAATCAGCCCCAGCATTTT.